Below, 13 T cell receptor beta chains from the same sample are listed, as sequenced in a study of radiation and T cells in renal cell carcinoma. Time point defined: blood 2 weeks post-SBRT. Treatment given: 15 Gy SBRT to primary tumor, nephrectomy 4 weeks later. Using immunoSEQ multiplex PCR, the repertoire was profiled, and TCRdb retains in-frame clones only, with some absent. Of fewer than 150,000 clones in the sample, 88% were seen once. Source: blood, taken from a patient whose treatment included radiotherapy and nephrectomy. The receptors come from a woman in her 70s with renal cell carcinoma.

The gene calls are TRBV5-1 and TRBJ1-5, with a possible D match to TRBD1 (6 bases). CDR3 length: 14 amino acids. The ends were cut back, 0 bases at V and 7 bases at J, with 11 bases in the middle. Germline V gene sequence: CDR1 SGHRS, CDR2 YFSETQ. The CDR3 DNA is TGCGCCAGCAGCTTGGGTACAGGGTTGCAGCCCCAGCATTTT. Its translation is CASSLGTGLQPQHF.

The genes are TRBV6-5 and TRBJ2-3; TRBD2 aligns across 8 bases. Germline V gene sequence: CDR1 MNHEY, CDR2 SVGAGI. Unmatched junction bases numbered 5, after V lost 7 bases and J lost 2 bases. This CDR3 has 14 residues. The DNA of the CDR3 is TGTGCCAGCATCGAGCGGGGGCCCACAGATACGCAGTATTTT. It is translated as CASIERGPTDTQYF.

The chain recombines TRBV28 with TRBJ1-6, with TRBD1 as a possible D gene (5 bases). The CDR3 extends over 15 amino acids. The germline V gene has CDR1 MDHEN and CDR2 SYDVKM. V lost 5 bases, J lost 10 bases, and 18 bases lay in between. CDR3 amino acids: CASSLLPGGESPLHF. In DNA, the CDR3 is TGTGCCAGCAGTCTCCTCCCCGGGGGGGAGTCACCCCTCCACTTT.

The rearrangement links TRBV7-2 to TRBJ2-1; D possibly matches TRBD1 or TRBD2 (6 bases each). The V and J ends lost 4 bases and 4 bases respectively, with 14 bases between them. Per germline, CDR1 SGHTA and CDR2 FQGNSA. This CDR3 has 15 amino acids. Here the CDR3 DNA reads TGTGCCAGCAGCTCCCCGAGGGGGGTATACAATGAGCAGTTCTTC. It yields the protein CASSSPRGVYNEQFF. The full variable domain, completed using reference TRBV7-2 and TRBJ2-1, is GAGVSQSPSNKVTEKGKDVELRCDPISGHTALYWYRQSLGQGLEFLIYFQGNSAPDKSGLPSDRFSAERTGGSVSTLTIQRTQQEDSAVYLCASSSPRGVYNEQFFGPGTRLTVL.

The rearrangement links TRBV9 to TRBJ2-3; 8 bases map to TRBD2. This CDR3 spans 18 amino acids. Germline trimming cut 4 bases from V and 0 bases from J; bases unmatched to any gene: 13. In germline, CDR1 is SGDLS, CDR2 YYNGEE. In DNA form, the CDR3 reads TGTGCCAGCAGCCCCGGGGGAGCGGGGGCCACTAGCACAGATACGCAGTATTTT. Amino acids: CASSPGGAGATSTDTQYF.

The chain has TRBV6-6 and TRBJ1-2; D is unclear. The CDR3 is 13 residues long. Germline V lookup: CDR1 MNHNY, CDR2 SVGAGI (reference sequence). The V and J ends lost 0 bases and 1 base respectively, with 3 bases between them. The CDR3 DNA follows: TGTGCCAGCAGTTACTCACGTAACTATGGCTACACCTTC. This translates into CASSYSRNYGYTF.

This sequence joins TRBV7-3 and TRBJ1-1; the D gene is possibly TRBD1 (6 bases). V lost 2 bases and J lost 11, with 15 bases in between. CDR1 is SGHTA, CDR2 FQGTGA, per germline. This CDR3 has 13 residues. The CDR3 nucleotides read TGTGCCAGCAGCTTAGTAACAGGGTCTCTGGCTTTCTTT. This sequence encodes CASSLVTGSLAFF. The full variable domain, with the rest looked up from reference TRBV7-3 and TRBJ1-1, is GAGVSQTPSNKVTEKGKYVELRCDPISGHTALYWYRQSLGQGPEFLIYFQGTGAADDSGLPNDRFFAVRPEGSVSTLKIQRTERGDSAVYLCASSLVTGSLAFFGQGTRLTVV.

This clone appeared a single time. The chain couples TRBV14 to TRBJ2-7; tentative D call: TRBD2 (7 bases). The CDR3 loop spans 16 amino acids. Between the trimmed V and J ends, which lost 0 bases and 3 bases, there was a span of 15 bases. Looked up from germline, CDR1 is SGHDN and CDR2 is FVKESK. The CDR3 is CASSQDRGGSFYEQYF. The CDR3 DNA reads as TGTGCCAGCAGCCAAGATAGGGGGGGGTCATTCTACGAGCAGTACTTC.

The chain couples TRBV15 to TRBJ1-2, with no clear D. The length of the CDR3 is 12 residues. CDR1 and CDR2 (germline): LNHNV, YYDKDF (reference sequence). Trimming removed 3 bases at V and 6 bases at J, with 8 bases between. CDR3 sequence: CATSRERDGYTF. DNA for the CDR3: TGTGCCACCAGCAGGGAAAGGGATGGCTACACCTTC.

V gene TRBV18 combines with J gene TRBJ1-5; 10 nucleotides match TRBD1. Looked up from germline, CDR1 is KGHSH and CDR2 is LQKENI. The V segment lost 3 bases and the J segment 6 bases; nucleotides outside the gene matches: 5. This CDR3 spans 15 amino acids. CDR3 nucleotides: TGTGCCAGCTCACCGGCGACAGGGGGCCTTCAGCCCCAGCATTTT. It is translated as CASSPATGGLQPQHF.

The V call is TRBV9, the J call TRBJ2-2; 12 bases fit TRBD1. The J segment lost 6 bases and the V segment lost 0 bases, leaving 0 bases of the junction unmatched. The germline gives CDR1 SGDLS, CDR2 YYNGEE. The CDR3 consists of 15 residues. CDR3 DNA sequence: TGTGCCAGCAGCGTAGGGGACAGGGGGCCCGGGGAGCTGTTTTTT. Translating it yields CASSVGDRGPGELFF.

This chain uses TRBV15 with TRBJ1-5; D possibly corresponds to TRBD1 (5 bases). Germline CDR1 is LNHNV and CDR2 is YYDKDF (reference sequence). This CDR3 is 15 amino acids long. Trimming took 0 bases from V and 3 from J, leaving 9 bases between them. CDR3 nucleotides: TGTGCCACCAGCAGAGATTCAGGGAACAATCAGCCCCAGCATTTT. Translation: CATSRDSGNNQPQHF.

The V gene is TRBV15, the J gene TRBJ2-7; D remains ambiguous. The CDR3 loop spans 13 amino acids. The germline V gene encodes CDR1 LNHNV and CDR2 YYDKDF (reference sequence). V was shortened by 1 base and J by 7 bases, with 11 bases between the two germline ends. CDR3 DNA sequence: TGTGCCACCAGCAGAGGGGAAGTTCGAGAGCAGTACTTC. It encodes CATSRGEVREQYF.